This T cell receptor beta chain stems from a study of cytomegalovirus exposure and HLA in healthy donors. This CDR3 region has 15 residues. The germline V and J ends were trimmed by 5 bases and 2 bases, with 13 bases remaining between them. The germline gives CDR1 SNHLY, CDR2 FYNNEI. With 60 Vbeta and 13 Jbeta primers, the PCR was carried out. Clones were read by immunoSEQ multiplex PCR, and TCRdb kept only the in-frame ones, dropping some. The sample has over 150,000 clones; 79% are singletons. On this clone: Its antigen is not known.

Study results and limitations: The sole available immune exposure information was CMV serostatus.

The chain carries TRBV2 and TRBJ1-5, with D possibly matching TRBD1 (6 bases). This TCR came from a girl under 18 in good health and CMV-seropositive. Sample: PBMCs. CDR3 in DNA: TGTGCCAGCAGTTCCCAGGGGAGCGGCAATCAGCCCCAGCATTTT. Translated: CASSSQGSGNQPQHF.